This T cell receptor beta chain was captured in a study of cytomegalovirus exposure and HLA in healthy donors. Germline V gene lookup returns CDR1 MDHEN and CDR2 SYDVKM. Trimming cost V 6 bases and J 5 bases; bases outside gene matches: 5. This CDR3 spans 14 amino acids. Vbeta (60) and Jbeta (13) primers were used in the PCR. Assay: immunoSEQ multiplex PCR; the TCRdb copy retains only in-frame clones and omits some. The sample shows about 210,000 clones, around four fifths of them seen only once. The rearrangement links TRBV28 to TRBJ1-5, with TRBD1 identical over 9 bases. Sequenced: PBMCs. The receptor was derived from a woman in her forties or fifties in good health and CMV-seropositive. The CDR3 sequence is CASRDRGEHQPQHF. DNA for the CDR3: TGTGCCAGCAGGGACAGGGGAGAACATCAGCCCCAGCATTTT.